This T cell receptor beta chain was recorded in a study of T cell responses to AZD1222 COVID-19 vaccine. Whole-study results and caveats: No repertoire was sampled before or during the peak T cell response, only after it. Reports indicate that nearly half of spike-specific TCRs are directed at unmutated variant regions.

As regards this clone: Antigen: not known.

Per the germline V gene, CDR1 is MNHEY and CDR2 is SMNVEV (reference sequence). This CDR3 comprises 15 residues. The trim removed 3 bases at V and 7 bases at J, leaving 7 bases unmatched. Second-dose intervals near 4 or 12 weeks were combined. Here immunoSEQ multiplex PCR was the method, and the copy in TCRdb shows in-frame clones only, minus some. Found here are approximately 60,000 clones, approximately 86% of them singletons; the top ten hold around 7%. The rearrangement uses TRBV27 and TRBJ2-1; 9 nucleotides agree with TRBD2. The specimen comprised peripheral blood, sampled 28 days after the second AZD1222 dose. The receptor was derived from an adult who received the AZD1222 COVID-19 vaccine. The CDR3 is CASSFTLAGRNEQFF. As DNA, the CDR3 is TGTGCCAGCAGTTTTACACTAGCGGGTAGAAATGAGCAGTTCTTC.